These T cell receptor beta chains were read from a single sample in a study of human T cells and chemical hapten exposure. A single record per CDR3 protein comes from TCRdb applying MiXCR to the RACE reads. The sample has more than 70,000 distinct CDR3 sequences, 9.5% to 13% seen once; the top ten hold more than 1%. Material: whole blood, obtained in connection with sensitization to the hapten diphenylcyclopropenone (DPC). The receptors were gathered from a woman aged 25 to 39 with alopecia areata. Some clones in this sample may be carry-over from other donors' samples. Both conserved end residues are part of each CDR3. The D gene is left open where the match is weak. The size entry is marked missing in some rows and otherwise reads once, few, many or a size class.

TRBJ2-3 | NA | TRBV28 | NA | TGTGCCAGCAGGGGGACTCGCAGCGTCGGTACGCAGTATTTT | CASRGTRSVGTQYF
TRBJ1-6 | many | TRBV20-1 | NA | TGCAGTGCCGGGCGATCCATGGGCAATTCACCCCTCCACTTT | CSAGRSMGNSPLHF
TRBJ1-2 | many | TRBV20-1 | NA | TGCAGTGCTCCCGACTCCCCGAACTATGGCTACACCTTC | CSAPDSPNYGYTF
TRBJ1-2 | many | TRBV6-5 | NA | TGTGCCAGCAGTTCCTCCGAACAGCGCACCACCCTGAATGGCTACACCTTC | CASSSSEQRTTLNGYTF
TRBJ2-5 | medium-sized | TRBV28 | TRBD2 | TGTGCCAGCAGTCCATCCGGGACTAGCGGGGGGGGTTTTGAGACCCAGTACTTC | CASSPSGTSGGGFETQYF
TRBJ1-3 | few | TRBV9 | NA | TGTGCCAGCAGCTCTTCTATTAACACCATATATTTT | CASSSSINTIYF
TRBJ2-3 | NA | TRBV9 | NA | TGTGCCAGCAGCGTCGGCTTTTACTCCACAGATACGCAGTATTTT | CASSVGFYSTDTQYF
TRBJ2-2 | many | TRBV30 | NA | TGTGCCTGGAGTGTACGGACCCAGGACACCGGGGAGCTGTTTTTT | CAWSVRTQDTGELFF
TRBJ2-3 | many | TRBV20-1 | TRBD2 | TGCAGTGCTGTTGGGGGAGGGGCCGTTACAGATACGCAGTATTTT | CSAVGGGAVTDTQYF
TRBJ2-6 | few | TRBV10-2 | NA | TGCGCCAGCAGCGCGCGAATAGACTCTGGGGCCAACGTCCTGACTTTC | CASSARIDSGANVLTF
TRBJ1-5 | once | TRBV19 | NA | TGTGCCAGTAGTATAGGGGGACCGCACAATCAGCCCCAGCATTTT | CASSIGGPHNQPQHF
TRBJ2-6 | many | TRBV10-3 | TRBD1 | TGTGCCCCTCTGGCCAGGGGGCGATCTGGGGCCAACGTCCTGACTTTC | CAPLARGRSGANVLTF
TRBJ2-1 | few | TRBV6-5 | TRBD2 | TGTGCCAGCACCCCCGGGGCGGGGGGAAGGAATGAGCAGTTCTTC | CASTPGAGGRNEQFF